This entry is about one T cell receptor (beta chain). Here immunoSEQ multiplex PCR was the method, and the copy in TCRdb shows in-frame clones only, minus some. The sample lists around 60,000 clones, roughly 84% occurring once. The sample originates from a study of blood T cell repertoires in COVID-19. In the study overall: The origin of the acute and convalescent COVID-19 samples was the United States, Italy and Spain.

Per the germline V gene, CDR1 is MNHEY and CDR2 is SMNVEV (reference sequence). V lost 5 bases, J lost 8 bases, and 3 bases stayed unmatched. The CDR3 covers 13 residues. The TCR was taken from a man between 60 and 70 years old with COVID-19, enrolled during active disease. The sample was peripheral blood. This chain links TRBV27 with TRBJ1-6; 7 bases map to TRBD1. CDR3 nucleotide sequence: TGTGCCAGCAGTAACAGGGGATATTCACCCCTCCACTTT. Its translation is CASSNRGYSPLHF.